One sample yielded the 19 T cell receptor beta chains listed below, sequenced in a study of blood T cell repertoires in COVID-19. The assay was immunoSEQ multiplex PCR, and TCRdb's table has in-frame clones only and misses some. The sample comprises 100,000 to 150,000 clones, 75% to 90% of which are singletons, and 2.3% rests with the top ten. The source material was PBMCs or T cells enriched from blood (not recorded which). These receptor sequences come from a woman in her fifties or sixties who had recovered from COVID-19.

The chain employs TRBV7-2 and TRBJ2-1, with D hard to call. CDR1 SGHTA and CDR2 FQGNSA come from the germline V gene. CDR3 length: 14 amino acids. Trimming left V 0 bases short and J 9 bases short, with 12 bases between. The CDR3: CASSLATRSGEQFF. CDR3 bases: TGTGCCAGCAGCTTAGCCACGCGGTCGGGTGAGCAGTTCTTC.

CDR3 DNA sequence: TGTGCCACCAGCAGAGGCGGGGGCACTGAAGCTTTCTTT. Protein product: CATSRGGGTEAFF. The V gene is TRBV15, the J gene TRBJ1-1, with a weak D call TRBD1 (5 bases). V was trimmed by 1 base and J by 4 bases, leaving 7 bases between them. Germline CDR1 is LNHNV and CDR2 is YYDKDF (reference sequence). This CDR3 has 13 amino acids.

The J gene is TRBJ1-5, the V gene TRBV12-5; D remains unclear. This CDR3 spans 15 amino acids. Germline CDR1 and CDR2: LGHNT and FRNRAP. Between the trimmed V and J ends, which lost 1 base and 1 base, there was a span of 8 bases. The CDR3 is CASGLGSVSNQPQHF. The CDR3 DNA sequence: TGTGCTAGTGGTTTGGGCAGTGTCAGCAATCAGCCCCAGCATTTT.

CDR3: CASSLGEVTEAFF. CDR3 nucleotides: TGTGCCAGCAGCTTAGGGGAAGTCACTGAAGCTTTCTTT. The chain uses TRBV5-6 and TRBJ1-1, with TRBD1 as a possible D gene (5 bases). CDR3 length equals 13 residues. Germline assignment: CDR1 SGHDT and CDR2 YYEEEE. Trimming left V 2 bases short and J 4 bases short, with 9 bases between.

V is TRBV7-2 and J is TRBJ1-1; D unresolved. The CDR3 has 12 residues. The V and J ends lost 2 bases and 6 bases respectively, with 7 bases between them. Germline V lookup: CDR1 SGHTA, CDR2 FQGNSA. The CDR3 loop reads CASSLTRAEAFF. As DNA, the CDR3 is TGTGCCAGCAGCTTAACGAGAGCTGAAGCTTTCTTT.

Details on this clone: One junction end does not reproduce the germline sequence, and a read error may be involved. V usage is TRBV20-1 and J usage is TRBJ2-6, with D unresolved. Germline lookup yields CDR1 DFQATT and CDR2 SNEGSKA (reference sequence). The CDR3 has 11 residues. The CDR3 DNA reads TGCAGTGCTAGAGATCGAGTTTCCCGCCATTTC. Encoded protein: CSARDRVSRHF.

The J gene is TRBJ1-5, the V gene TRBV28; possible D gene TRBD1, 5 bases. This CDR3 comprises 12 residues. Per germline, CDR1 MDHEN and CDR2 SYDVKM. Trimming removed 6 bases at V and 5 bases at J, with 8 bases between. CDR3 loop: CASSPGDQPQHF. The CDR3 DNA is TGTGCCAGCAGCCCGGGGGATCAGCCCCAGCATTTT. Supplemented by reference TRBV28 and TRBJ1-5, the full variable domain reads DVKVTQSSRYLVKRTGEKVFLECVQDMDHENMFWYRQDPGLGLRLIYFSYDVKMKEKGDIPEGYSVSREKKERFSLILESASTNQTSMYLCASSPGDQPQHFGDGTRLSIL.

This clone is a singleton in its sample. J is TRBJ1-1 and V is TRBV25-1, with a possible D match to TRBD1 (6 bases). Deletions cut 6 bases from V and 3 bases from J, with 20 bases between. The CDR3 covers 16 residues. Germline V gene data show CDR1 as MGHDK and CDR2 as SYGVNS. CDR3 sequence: CASRKTGMAADTEAFF. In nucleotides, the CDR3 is TGTGCCAGCAGAAAGACAGGAATGGCCGCAGACACTGAAGCTTTCTTT.

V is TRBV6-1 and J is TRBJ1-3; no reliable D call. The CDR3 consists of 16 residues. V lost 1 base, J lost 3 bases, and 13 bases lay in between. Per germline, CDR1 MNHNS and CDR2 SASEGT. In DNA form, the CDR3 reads TGTGCCAGCAGTGAAGGCAAAGCTACCCTTGGAAACACCATATATTTT. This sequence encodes CASSEGKATLGNTIYF.

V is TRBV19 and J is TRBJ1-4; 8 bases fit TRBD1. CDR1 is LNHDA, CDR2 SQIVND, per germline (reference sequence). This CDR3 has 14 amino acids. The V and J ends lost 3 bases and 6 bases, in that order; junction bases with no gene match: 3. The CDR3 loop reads CASSIRGLDEKLFF. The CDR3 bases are TGTGCCAGTAGTATCAGGGGGCTTGATGAAAAACTGTTTTTT.

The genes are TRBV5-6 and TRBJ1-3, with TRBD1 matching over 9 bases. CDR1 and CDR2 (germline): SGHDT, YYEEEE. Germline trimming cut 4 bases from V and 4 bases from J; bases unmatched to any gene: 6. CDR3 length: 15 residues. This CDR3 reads CASSVGQGTGNTIYF. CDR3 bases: TGTGCCAGCAGCGTCGGACAGGGGACAGGAAACACCATATATTTT.

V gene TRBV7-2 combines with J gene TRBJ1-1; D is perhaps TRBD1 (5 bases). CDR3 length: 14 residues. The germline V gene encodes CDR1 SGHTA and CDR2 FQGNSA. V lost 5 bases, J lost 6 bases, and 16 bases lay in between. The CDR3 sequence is CASSIPGGAAEAFF. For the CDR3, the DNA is TGTGCCAGCAGCATCCCCGGGGGAGCGGCTGAAGCTTTCTTT.

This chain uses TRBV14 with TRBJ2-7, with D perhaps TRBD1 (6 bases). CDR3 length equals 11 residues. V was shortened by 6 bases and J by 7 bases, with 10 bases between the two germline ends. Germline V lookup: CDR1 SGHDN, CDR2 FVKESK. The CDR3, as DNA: TGTGCCAGCAGACAGGGCGGAGAGCAGTACTTC. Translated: CASRQGGEQYF.

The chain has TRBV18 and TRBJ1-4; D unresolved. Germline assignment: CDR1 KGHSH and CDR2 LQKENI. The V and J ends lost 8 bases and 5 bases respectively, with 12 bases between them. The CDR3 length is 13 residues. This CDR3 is CASTRRENEKLFF. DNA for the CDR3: TGTGCCAGCACCCGACGGGAAAATGAAAAACTGTTTTTT.

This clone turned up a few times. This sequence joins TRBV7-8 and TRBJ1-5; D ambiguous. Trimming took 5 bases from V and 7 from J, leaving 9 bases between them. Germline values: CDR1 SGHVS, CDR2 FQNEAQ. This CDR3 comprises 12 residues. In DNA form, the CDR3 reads TGTGCCAGCAGCAGGGAGGGCCAGCCCCAGCATTTT. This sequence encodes CASSREGQPQHF.

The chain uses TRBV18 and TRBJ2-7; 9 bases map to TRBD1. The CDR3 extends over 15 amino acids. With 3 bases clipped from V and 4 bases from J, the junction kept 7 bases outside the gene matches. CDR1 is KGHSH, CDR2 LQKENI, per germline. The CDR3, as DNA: TGTGCCAGCTCACCCGCGGGACAGGGAGGTTACGAGCAGTACTTC. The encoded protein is CASSPAGQGGYEQYF.

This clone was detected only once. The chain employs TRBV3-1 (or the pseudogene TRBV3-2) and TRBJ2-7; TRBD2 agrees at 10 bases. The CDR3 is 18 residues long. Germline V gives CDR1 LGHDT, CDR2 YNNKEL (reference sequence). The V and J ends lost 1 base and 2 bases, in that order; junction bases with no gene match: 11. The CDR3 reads CASSQGNSGGLGAYEQYF. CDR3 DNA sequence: TGTGCCAGCAGCCAAGGCAATAGCGGGGGGTTAGGGGCCTACGAGCAGTACTTC.

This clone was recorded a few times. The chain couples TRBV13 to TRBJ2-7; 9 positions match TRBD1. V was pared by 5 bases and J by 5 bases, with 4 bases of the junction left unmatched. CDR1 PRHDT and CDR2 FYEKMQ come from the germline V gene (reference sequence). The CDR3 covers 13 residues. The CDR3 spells CASSPDRGNEQYF. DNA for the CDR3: TGTGCCAGCAGCCCCGACAGGGGGAACGAGCAGTACTTC.

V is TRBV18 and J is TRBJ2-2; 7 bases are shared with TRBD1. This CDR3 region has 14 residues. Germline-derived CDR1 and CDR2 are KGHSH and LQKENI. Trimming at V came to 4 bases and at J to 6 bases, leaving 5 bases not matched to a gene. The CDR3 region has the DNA TGTGCCAGCTCACGCGACAGGGTCGCCGGGGAGCTGTTTTTT. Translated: CASSRDRVAGELFF.